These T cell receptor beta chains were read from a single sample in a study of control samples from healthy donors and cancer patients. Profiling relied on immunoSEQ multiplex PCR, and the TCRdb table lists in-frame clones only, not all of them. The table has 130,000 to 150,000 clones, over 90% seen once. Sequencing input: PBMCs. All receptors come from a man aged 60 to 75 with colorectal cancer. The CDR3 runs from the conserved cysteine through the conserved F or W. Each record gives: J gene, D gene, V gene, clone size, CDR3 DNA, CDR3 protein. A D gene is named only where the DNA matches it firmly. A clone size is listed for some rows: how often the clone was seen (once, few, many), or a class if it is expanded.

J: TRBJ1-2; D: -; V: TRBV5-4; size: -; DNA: TGTGCCAGCAGCCCCACGGGACTGAGGTTTGGGGGCTACACCTTC; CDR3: CASSPTGLRFGGYTF
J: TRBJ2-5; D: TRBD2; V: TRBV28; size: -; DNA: TGTGCCAGCAGTATAACTAGCGGGGGGGGTCAGACCCAGTACTTC; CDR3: CASSITSGGGQTQYF
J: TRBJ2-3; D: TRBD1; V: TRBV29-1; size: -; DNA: TGCAGCGTGGATGGACAGGAAAACACAGATACGCAGTATTTT; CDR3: CSVDGQENTDTQYF
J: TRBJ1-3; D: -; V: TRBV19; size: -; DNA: TGTGCCAGTAGTATAGATCTCGCTACCTCTGGAAACACCATATATTTT; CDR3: CASSIDLATSGNTIYF
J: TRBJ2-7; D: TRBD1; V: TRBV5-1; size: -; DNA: TGCGCCAGCAGCCACCAAGGGACAGGGAGGTTAGTTGGCGAGCAGTACTTC; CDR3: CASSHQGTGRLVGEQYF
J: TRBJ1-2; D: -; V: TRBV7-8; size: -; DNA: TGTGCCAGCAGCCCCATGGAGGTTCGTGGCTACACCTTC; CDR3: CASSPMEVRGYTF
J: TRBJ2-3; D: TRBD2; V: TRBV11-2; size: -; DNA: TGTGCCAGCAGCTTAGGTCCCCCGGGACTAGCGGGGGGCCCGGATACGCAGTATTTT; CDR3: CASSLGPPGLAGGPDTQYF
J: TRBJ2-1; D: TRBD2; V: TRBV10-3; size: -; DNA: TGTGCCATCAGTGAGTCGACTAGCGGGAATAGGGGCAATGAGCAGTTCTTC; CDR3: CAISESTSGNRGNEQFF
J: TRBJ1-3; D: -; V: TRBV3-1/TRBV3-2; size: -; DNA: TGTGCCAGCAGCCAAGACTTCTCTGGAAACACCATATATTTT; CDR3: CASSQDFSGNTIYF
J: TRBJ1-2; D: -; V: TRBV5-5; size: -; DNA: TGTGCCAGCAGCTTGAGGCAGGGCTATGGCTACACCTTC; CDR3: CASSLRQGYGYTF
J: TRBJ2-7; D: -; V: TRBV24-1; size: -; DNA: TGTGCCACGGCAAGCTACTCCTACGAGCAGTACTTC; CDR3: CATASYSYEQYF
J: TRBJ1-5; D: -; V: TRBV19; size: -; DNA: TGTGCCAGTAGTATAGTTGGGGACCAGCCCCAGCATTTT; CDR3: CASSIVGDQPQHF
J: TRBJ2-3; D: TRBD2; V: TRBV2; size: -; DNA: TGTGCCAGCAGTCGGACTAGCGGGGGAGATACGCAGTATTTT; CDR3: CASSRTSGGDTQYF
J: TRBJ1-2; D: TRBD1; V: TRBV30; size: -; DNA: TGTGCCTGGAGTGGCCGGGACAGGGGTTACTATGGCTACACCTTC; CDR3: CAWSGRDRGYYGYTF
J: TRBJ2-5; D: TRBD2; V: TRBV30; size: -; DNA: TGTGCCTGGTCGGGGGGGCGGAGGAGGGAGACCCAGTACTTC; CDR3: CAWSGGRRRETQYF
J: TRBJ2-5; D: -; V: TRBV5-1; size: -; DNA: TGCGCCAGCAACTCGCTCGGGGAAGAGACCCAGTACTTC; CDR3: CASNSLGEETQYF
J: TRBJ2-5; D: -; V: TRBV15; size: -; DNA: TGTGCCACCAGCAGAGGAACGAAACAAGAGACCCAGTACTTC; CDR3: CATSRGTKQETQYF
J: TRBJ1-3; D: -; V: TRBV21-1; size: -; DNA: TGTGCCAGCAGCAAAGTGGGGGGCGCGGGTGGAAACACCATATATTTT; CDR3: CASSKVGGAGGNTIYF
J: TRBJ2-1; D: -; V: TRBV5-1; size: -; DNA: TGCGCCAGCAGCTTGAAGTCACCCCCTGGCAATGAGCAGTTCTTC; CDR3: CASSLKSPPGNEQFF
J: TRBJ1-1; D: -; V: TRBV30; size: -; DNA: TGTGCCTGGAGTGTCCAAGAGGGTCAGACTGAAGCTTTCTTT; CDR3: CAWSVQEGQTEAFF
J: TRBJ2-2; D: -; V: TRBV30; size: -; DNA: TGTGCCTGGAGTCGCCGGGGCACCGGGGAGCTGTTTTTT; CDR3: CAWSRRGTGELFF
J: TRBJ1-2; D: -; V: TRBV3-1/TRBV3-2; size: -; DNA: TGTGCCAGCAGCCAGGGTTACTATGGCTACACCTTC; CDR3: CASSQGYYGYTF
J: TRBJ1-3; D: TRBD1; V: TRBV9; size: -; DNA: TGTGCCAGCAGCCCCACGGGACAGGTCTCTGGAAACACCATATATTTT; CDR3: CASSPTGQVSGNTIYF
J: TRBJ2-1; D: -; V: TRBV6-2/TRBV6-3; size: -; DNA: TGTGCCAGCAGTTACGGGCAGGGAACCTACAATGAGCAGTTCTTC; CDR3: CASSYGQGTYNEQFF
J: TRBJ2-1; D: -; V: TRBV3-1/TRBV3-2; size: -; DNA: TGTGCCAGCCGGAAGGCGGGGTCCCGGGACAATGAGCAGTTCTTC; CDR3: CASRKAGSRDNEQFF
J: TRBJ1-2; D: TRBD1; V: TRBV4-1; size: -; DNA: TGCGCCAGCAGCCAAGGGACAGGGGGGAACTATGGCTACACCTTC; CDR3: CASSQGTGGNYGYTF
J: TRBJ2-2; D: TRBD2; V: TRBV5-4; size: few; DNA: TGTGCCAGCAGCTTCCCTAGCGGGGGGCCGGTCGAGCTGTTTTTT; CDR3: CASSFPSGGPVELFF
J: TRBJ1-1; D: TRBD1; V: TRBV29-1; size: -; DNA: TGCAGCGCGAATCCGGGACAGGGTATGGGTGAAGCTTTCTTT; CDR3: CSANPGQGMGEAFF
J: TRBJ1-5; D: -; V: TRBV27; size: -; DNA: TGTGCCAGCAGTTTAGTTCAGGGCGGAAGCAATCAGCCCCAGCATTTT; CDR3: CASSLVQGGSNQPQHF
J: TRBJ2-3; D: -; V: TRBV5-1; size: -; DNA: TGCGCCAGCAGCTTGCTAACAGATACGCAGTATTTT; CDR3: CASSLLTDTQYF
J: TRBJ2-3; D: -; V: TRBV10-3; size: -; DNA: TGTGCCATCACCCTGGGGAGAGGAAGCACAGATACGCAGTATTTT; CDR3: CAITLGRGSTDTQYF